This TCR beta chain was observed in a study of shared clonotypes between healthy human individuals (dated by TCRdb to about 2020). About the full investigation: The cohort comprised two women and a few men aged 18 to 49 years. To increase sequencing depth and limit assay-specific biases, TCR repertoire library preparation and sequencing were carried out by different laboratories using diverse techniques. Per donor, leukapheresis produced somewhere between about 0.94 and 9 billion PBMCs. To estimate repertoire size and how much clonotype sharing occurs between individuals, the study deeply sequenced the blood TCR repertoires of five or six healthy adults. Per donor, three plates each were used for CD4 naive and CD4 memory, two for CD8 naive, and one for CD8 memory.

The donors were healthy, HIV-negative adults who had no recently reported acute infections or vaccinations. All donors were Caucasian adults living in Nashville, Tennessee, USA. CD4+ T cells were enriched by magnetic negative selection; naive cells were then positively selected on CD45RA, and the negative fraction formed the memory subset. Blood was collected by leukapheresis, and PBMCs were isolated by Ficoll-Histopaque density gradient centrifugation and then cryopreserved in liquid nitrogen vapor phase. Purity and quantity of every magnetically sorted T cell population were checked by analytical flow cytometry. Genomic DNA was isolated from every sorted fraction and measured by UV absorbance on a Nanodrop 2000c. Regarding this clone: Its antigen specificity is not known. No base qualities exist here, and no much larger clone lies one base off it.

Results and caveats for the whole study, not just this receptor: The small number of donors limited the genetic and exposure-history diversity represented. Rarefaction of sorted-subset datasets indicated incomplete sequencing despite the large sequencing depth. Clonotypes shared by all four sorted-subset donors showed higher generation probabilities than non-shared clonotypes. Naive subsets generally had larger estimated clonotype richness than memory subsets did. Approximately 5% of naive CD4, 3.5% of naive CD8, 2.3% of memory CD4, and 0.35% to 0.5% of memory CD8 clonotypes were shared across a few donors. Sampling was restricted to blood, and TCR repertoires in tissue are likely to differ from TCR repertoires in blood. Based on pairwise subsampling, the degree of clonotype sharing among donors was expected to be affected by sequencing depth.

Using the deep immunoSEQ assay, multiplex PCR amplified TCR CDR3 regions from genomic DNA. Genomic DNA extracted from each cell subset was distributed evenly over all wells of several immunoSEQ 96-well plates, and each plate served as one replicate. For sorted subsets, about 200 ng genomic DNA, equal to 30,000 or so T cell genomes, was loaded into each replicate PCR. Purified libraries were quantified with a Qubit 3.0 fluorometer, sized on a Bioanalyzer 2100, and re-quantified with the KAPA Library Quantification kit. A separate single-read 150-cycle Illumina NextSeq 550 flow cell was used to sequence each immunoSEQ 96-well plate. Turning to the authors' computational methods: Because the immunoSEQ output included only junctional sequences and no quality scores, the filtering could not be the same as the filtering used for full-length reads. To assign V/J genes and CDR3, sequences were annotated against IMGT germline references using PyIR, a Python wrapper for IgBLAST v1.9. Reads were filtered out if the reads had weak V/J assignments (E-value above 1e-6), no CDR3, stop codons, out-of-frame junctions, or ambiguous translated residues. V3J clonotypes were defined by identical inferred V gene, J gene, and CDR3 amino acid sequence. Percentage overlap between repertoires was computed as shared unique clonotypes divided by the size of the smaller repertoire. Richness of each repertoire was evaluated using RTK rarefaction, the Chao1 estimator, and Recon v2.1 estimates of unobserved clonotypes. For all TCRbeta clonotypes obtained by the gDNA method from a few donors, generation probabilities were computed with OLGA. TCRdb mirrors the immuneACCESS table, restricted to in-frame sequences. Some clones are absent from its copies; in checked studies, under half trace to an unresolved V gene, and the reason for the others is unknown. D and trimming were read from the DNA, whereas the V and J calls and clone size are those reported in that table. The sample has roughly 640,000 clones on record, approximately 97% of them singletons. Of the sample, 0.057% falls within the top ten clones.

The CDR1 and CDR2 encoded by the germline V gene are SGHRS and YFSETQ. V is trimmed back by 4 bases and J by 5 bases, and the junction contains 6 bases that no gene match accounts for. The CDR3 runs 14 residues from the cysteine to the phenylalanine. Kept here is only the CDR3 DNA, which spans 42 bases and is read in frame from base 1. In this chain, TRBV5-1 is recombined with TRBJ1-5; 7 nucleotides in the junction match TRBD1. The source material was naive CD4+ T cells sorted from blood. The sample's cell subset or site, from its label and the paper: CD45RA+ positively selected. The TCR comes from a woman aged 30 to 39 in good health. The CDR3 amino acid sequence is: CASSAGTADQPQHF. The nucleotide sequence reads as follows: TGCGCCAGCAGCGCGGGGACAGCCGATCAGCCCCAGCATTTT. With all but the CDR3 taken from the reference TRBV5-1 and TRBJ1-5 genes, the full variable domain is: KAGVTQTPRYLIKTRGQQVTLSCSPISGHRSVSWYQQTPGQGLQFLFEYFSETQRNKGNFPGRFSGRQFSNSRSEMNVSTLELGDSALYLCASSAGTADQPQHFGDGTRLSIL.